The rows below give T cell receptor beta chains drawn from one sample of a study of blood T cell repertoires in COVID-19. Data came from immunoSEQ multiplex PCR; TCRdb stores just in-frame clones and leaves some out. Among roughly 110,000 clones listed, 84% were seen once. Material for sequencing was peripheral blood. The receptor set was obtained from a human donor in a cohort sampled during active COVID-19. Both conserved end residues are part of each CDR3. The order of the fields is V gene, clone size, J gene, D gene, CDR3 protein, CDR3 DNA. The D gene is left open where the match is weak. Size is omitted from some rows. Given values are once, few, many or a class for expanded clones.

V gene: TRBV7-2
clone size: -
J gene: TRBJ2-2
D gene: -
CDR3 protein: CASSLATMNTGELFF
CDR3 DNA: TGTGCCAGCAGCTTAGCTACAATGAACACCGGGGAGCTGTTTTTT

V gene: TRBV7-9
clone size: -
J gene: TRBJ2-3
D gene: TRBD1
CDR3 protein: CASSLGDRVPDTQYF
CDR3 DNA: TGTGCCAGCAGCTTAGGGGACAGGGTCCCGGATACGCAGTATTTT

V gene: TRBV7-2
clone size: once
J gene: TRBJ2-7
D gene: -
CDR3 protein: CASSLGSGGNAYEQYF
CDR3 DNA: TGTGCCAGCAGCTTGGGGTCCGGCGGGAACGCCTACGAGCAGTACTTC

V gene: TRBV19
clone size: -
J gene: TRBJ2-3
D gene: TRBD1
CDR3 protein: CASSNLGTALSTDTQYF
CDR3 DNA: TGTGCCAGTAGTAATCTCGGGACAGCCCTGAGCACAGATACGCAGTATTTT

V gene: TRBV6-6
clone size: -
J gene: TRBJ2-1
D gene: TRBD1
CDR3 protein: CASSKNTGDNEQFF
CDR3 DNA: TGTGCCAGCAGTAAAAATACAGGGGACAATGAGCAGTTCTTC

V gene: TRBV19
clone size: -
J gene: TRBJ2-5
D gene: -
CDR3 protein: CASSNTGTLQETQYF
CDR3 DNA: TGTGCCAGTAGTAACACCGGGACACTACAAGAGACCCAGTACTTC

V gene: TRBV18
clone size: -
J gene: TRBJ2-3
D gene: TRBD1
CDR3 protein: CASSPRFGTGVGGEKNF
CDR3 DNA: TGTGCCAGCTCACCAAGATTCGGGACAGGGGTTGGAGGGGAGAAGAATTTT

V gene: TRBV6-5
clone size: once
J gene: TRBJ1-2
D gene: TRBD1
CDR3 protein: CASTGGQGGYGYTF
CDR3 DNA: TGTGCCAGCACAGGAGGACAGGGAGGCTATGGCTACACCTTC

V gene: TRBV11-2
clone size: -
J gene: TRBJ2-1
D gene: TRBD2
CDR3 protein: CASSRTSGTEQFF
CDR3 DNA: TGTGCCAGCAGTCGAACTAGCGGCACCGAGCAGTTCTTC

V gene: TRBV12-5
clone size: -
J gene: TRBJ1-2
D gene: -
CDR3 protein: CASGLVLGDTVGGYGYTF
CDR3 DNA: TGTGCTAGTGGTTTGGTACTTGGAGATACTGTAGGGGGCTATGGCTACACCTTC

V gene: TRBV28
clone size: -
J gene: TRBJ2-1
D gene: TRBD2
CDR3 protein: CASKREGWYNEQFF
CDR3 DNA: TGTGCCAGCAAAAGGGAGGGGTGGTACAATGAGCAGTTCTTC

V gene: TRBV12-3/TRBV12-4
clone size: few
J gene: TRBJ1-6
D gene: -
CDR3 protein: CASRRGNSPLHF
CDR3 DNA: TGTGCCAGCAGGCGGGGTAATTCACCCCTCCACTTT

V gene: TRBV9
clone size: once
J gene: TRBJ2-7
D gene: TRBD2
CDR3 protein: CASRGGGTQYKQYF
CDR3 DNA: TGTGCCAGCAGGGGCGGGGGGACCCAATACAAGCAGTACTTC

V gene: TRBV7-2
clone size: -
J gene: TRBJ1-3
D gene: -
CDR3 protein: CASSPQQGRTGNTIYF
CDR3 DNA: TGTGCCAGCAGCCCCCAACAGGGTAGGACTGGAAACACCATATATTTT

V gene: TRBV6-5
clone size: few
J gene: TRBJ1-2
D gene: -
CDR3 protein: CASSRTPNYGYTF
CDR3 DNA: TGTGCCAGCAGTAGGACTCCTAACTATGGCTACACCTTC

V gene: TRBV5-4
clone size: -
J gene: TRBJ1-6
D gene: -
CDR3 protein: CASSLGGGKDYNSPLHF
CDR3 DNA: TGTGCCAGCAGCTTGGGCGGGGGGAAGGATTATAATTCACCCCTCCACTTT

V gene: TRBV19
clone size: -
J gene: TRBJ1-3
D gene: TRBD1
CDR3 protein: CASSRDSSGNTIYF
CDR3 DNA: TGTGCCAGTAGTAGGGACAGCTCTGGAAACACCATATATTTT

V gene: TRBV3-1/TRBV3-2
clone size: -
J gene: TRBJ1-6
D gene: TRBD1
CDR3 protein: CASSLRTGPNSPLHF
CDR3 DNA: TGTGCCAGCAGCCTACGGACAGGGCCTAATTCACCCCTCCACTTT

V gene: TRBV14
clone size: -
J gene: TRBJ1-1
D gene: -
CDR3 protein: CASSLAPTEAFF
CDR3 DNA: TGTGCCAGCAGCCTGGCCCCCACTGAAGCTTTCTTT

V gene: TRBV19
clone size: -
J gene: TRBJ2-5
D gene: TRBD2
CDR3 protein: CASSVSGGGLETQYF
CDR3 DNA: TGTGCCAGTAGTGTAAGCGGGGGGGGGTTAGAGACCCAGTACTTC

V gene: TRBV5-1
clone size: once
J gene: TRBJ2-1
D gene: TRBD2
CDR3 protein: CASSLGGLAGGDNEQFF
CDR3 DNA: TGCGCCAGCAGCTTGGGTGGGCTAGCGGGAGGTGATAATGAGCAGTTCTTC

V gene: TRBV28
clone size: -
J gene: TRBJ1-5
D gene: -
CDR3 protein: CASNSGGGIYSNQPQHF
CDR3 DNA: TGTGCCAGCAACTCGGGAGGGGGTATTTATAGCAATCAGCCCCAGCATTTT

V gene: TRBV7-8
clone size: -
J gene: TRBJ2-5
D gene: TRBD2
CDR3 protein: CASSVTSGSPGETQYF
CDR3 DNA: TGTGCCAGCAGCGTGACTAGCGGGAGCCCCGGGGAGACCCAGTACTTC

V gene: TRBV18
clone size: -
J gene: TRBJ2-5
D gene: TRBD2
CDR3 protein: CASSAGTSARFGTQYF
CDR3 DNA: TGTGCCAGCTCAGCCGGGACTAGCGCCCGATTCGGGACCCAGTACTTC

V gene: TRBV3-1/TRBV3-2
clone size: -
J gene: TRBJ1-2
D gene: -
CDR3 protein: CASSQGMVTGGGEKGYTF
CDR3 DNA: TGTGCCAGCAGCCAAGGAATGGTGACCGGGGGAGGGGAAAAAGGCTACACCTTC

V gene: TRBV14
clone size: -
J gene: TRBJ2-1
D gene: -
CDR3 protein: CASSQAIAAFSYNEQFF
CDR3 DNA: TGTGCCAGCAGCCAAGCAATAGCGGCCTTTTCCTACAATGAGCAGTTCTTC

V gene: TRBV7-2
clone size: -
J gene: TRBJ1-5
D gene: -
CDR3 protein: CASSLIQELNQPQHF
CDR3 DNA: TGTGCCAGCAGCTTGATACAGGAACTCAATCAGCCCCAGCATTTT

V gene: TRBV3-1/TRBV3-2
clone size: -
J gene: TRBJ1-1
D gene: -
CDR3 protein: CASSQDAGTEAFF
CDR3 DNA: TGTGCCAGCAGCCAAGACGCGGGGACTGAAGCTTTCTTT

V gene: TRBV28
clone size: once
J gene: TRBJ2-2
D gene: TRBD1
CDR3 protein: CASSTPGQGNTGELFF
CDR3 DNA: TGTGCCAGCAGTACCCCGGGACAGGGAAACACCGGGGAGCTGTTTTTT

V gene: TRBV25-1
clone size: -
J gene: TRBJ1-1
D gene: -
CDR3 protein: CASTWGLNTEAFF
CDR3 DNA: TGTGCCAGCACATGGGGCCTGAACACTGAAGCTTTCTTT

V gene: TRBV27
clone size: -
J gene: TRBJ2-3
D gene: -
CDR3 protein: CASSRLDSQDLRTDTQYF
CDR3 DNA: TGTGCCAGCAGTAGGTTGGACAGCCAGGACCTCCGCACAGATACGCAGTATTTT

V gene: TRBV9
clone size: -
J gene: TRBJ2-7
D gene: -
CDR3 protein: CASSVDPGYYEQYF
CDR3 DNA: TGTGCCAGCAGCGTAGATCCGGGTTACTACGAGCAGTACTTC

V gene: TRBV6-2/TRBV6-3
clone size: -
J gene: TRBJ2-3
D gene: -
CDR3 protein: CASSYPSPGTDTQYF
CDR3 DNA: TGTGCCAGCAGTTATCCTAGCCCGGGCACAGATACGCAGTATTTT

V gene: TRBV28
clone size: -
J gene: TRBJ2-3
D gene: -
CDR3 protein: CASSLNAGRPSTDTQYF
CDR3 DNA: TGTGCCAGCAGTTTAAACGCGGGCAGACCTAGCACAGATACGCAGTATTTT

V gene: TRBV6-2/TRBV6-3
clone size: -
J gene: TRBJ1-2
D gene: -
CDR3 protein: CASSSAGPYGYTF
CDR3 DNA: TGTGCCAGCAGTAGTGCGGGGCCCTATGGCTACACCTTC

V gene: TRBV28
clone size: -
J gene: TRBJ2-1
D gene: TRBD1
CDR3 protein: CASNPGQGGIGEQFF
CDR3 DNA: TGTGCCAGCAATCCCGGACAGGGGGGAATTGGTGAGCAGTTCTTC

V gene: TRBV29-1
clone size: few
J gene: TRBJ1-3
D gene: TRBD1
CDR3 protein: CSVNRGTTGNTIYF
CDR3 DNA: TGCAGCGTTAACAGGGGGACTACTGGAAACACCATATATTTT

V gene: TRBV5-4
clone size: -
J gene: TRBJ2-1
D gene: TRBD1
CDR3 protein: CASSTGQDYNEQFF
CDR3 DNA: TGTGCCAGCAGCACCGGACAGGATTACAATGAGCAGTTCTTC

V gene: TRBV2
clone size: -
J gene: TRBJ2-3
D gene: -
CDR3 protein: CASSVSLLSTDTQYF
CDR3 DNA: TGTGCCAGCAGTGTGTCACTCTTGAGCACAGATACGCAGTATTTT

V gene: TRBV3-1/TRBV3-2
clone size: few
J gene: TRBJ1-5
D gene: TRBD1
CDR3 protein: CASSLMGTANQPQHF
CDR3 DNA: TGTGCCAGCAGCCTCATGGGGACAGCTAATCAGCCCCAGCATTTT

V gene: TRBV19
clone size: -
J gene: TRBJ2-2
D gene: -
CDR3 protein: CASSIQLTNTGELFF
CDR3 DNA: TGTGCCAGTAGTATTCAACTTACGAACACCGGGGAGCTGTTTTTT

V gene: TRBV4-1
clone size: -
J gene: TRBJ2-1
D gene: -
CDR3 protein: CASSQGPSGTGNEQFF
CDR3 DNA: TGCGCCAGCAGCCAAGGGCCCAGCGGGACAGGTAATGAGCAGTTCTTC

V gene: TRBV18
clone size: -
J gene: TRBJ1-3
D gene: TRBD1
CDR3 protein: CASSRQGTGNTIYF
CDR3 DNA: TGTGCCAGCTCACGACAGGGTACTGGAAACACCATATATTTT

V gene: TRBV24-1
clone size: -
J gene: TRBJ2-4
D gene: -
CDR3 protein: CATSDGAKNIQYF
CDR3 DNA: TGTGCCACCAGTGACGGAGCCAAAAACATTCAGTACTTC

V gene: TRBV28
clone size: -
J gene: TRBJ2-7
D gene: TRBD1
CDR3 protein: CASREQGASGEQYF
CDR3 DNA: TGTGCCAGCAGGGAACAGGGGGCAAGCGGCGAGCAGTACTTC

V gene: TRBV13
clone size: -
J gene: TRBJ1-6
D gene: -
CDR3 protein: CASSLVTVSSPLHF
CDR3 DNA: TGTGCCAGCAGCTTAGTAACAGTCAGTTCACCCCTCCACTTT

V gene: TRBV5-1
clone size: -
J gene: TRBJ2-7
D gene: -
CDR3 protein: CASSLGGFVGSSYEQYF
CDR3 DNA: TGCGCCAGCAGCTTGGGCGGGTTCGTAGGATCCTCCTACGAGCAGTACTTC

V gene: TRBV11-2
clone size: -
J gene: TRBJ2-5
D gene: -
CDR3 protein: CASSLASSGLQETQYF
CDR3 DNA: TGTGCCAGCAGCTTAGCCTCCAGCGGCCTCCAAGAGACCCAGTACTTC

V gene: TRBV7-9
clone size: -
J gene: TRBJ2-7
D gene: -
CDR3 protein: CASSSGRAYEQYF
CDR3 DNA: TGTGCCAGCAGCTCGGGCAGGGCCTACGAGCAGTACTTC

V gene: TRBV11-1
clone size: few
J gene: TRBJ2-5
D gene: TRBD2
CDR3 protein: CASSLVGDGGQETQYF
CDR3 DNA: TGTGCCAGCAGCTTAGTAGGGGACGGGGGGCAAGAGACCCAGTACTTC

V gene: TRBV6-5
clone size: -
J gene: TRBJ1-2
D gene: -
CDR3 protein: CASSYVAGTNYGYTF
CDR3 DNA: TGTGCCAGCAGTTACGTGGCAGGCACTAACTATGGCTACACCTTC

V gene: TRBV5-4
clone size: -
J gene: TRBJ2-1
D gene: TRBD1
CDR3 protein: CASSLQGQSSEQFF
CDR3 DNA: TGTGCCAGCAGCTTGCAGGGACAGTCTAGCGAGCAGTTCTTC

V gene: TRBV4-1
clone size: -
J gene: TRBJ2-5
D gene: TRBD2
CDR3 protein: CASSQDKGLAGEETQYF
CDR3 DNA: TGCGCCAGCAGCCAAGACAAAGGACTAGCGGGAGAAGAGACCCAGTACTTC

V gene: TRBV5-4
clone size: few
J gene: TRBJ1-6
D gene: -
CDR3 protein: CASSLSRVPDSPLHF
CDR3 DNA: TGTGCCAGCAGCTTGTCCAGGGTCCCGGATTCACCCCTCCACTTT